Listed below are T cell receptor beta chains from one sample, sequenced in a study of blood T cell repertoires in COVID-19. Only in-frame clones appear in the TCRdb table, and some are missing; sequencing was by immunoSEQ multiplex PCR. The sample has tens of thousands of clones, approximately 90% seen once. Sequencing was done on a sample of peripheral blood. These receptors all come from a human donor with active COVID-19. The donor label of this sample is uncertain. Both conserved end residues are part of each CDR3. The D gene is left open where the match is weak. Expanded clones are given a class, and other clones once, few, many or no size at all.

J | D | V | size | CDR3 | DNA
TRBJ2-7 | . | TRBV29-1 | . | CSATQGALEQYF | TGCAGCGCCACACAGGGAGCACTCGAGCAGTACTTC
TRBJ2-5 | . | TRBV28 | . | CASSLRREVVETQYF | TGTGCCAGCAGTTTACGAAGGGAGGTGGTAGAGACCCAGTACTTC
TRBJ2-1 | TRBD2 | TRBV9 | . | CASSVGISGQSYNEQFF | TGTGCCAGCAGCGTAGGTATTAGCGGGCAGTCCTACAATGAGCAGTTCTTC
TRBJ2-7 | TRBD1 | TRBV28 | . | CASSPPRQGSYEQYF | TGTGCCAGCAGTCCTCCTCGACAGGGATCCTACGAGCAGTACTTC
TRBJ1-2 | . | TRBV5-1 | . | CASSLLSSNYGYTF | TGCGCCAGCAGCTTGCTGAGCTCTAACTATGGCTACACCTTC
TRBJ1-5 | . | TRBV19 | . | CASKDITLPNQPQHF | TGTGCCAGTAAGGACATAACCCTTCCCAATCAGCCCCAGCATTTT
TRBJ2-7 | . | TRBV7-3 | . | CASSPGQSYEQYF | TGTGCCAGCAGCCCCGGACAGAGCTACGAGCAGTACTTC
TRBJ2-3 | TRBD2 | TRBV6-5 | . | CASSYSASGTPYTQYF | TGTGCCAGCAGTTACTCGGCTAGCGGTACACCGTATACGCAGTATTTT
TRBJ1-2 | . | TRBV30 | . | CASGLRGTGYTF | TGTGCCTCTGGCCTCAGGGGTACGGGCTACACCTTC
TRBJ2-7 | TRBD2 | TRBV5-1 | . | CASSLRTSSYEQYF | TGCGCCAGCAGCCTTCGGACTAGCTCCTACGAGCAGTACTTC
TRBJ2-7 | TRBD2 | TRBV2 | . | CASSDLAGGNEQYF | TGTGCCAGCAGTGATTTAGCGGGAGGGAATGAGCAGTACTTC
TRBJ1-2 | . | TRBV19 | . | CASSILKTDRYGYTF | TGTGCCAGTAGTATTCTAAAGACAGATCGCTATGGCTACACCTTC
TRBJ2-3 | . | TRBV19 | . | CASRRASDTQYF | TGTGCCAGTCGCAGGGCCTCGGATACGCAGTATTTT
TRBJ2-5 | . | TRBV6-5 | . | CASSYSTGPQYF | TGTGCCAGCAGTTACTCGACGGGTCCCCAGTACTTC
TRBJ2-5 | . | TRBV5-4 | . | CASSVGQKETQYF | TGTGCCAGCAGCGTCGGACAGAAAGAGACCCAGTACTTC
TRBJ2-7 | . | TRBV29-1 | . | CSVEGKRYEQYF | TGCAGCGTTGAAGGGAAGAGGTACGAGCAGTACTTC
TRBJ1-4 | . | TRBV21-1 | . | CARRRGGEKLFF | TGTGCCAGAAGAAGAGGCGGGGAAAAACTGTTTTTT
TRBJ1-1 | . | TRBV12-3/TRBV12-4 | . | CASSSVYTEAFF | TGTGCCAGCAGTTCGGTCTACACTGAAGCTTTCTTT
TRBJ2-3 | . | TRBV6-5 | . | CASIGLESTDTQYF | TGTGCCAGCATAGGTCTGGAGAGCACAGATACGCAGTATTTT
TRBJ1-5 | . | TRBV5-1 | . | CASSPGAGIGNQPQHF | TGCGCCAGCAGCCCTGGGGCGGGGATAGGCAATCAGCCCCAGCATTTT
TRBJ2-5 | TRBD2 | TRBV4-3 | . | CASSQEVTSGRPTGTQYF | TGCGCCAGCAGCCAAGAAGTGACTAGCGGGAGGCCAACTGGGACCCAGTACTTC
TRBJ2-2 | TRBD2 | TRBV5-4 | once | CASSLGTSYSGELFF | TGTGCCAGCAGCTTGGGGACTAGCTATTCCGGGGAGCTGTTTTTT
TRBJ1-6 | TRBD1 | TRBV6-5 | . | CASSQRTGEWTPLHF | TGTGCCAGCAGTCAGCGAACAGGGGAATGGACACCCCTCCACTTT
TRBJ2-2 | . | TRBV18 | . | CASSPNGGSNTGELFF | TGTGCCAGCTCACCGAACGGGGGATCGAACACCGGGGAGCTGTTTTTT
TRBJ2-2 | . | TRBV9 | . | CASRYRDTGELFF | TGTGCCAGCAGATACAGGGACACCGGGGAGCTGTTTTTT
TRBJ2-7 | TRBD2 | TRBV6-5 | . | CASSSTSGSFHEQYF | TGTGCCAGCAGTTCCACCAGCGGGAGTTTCCACGAGCAGTACTTC
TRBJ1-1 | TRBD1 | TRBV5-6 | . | CASSFQGGADTEAFF | TGTGCCAGCAGCTTCCAGGGGGGCGCGGACACTGAAGCTTTCTTT
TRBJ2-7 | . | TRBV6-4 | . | CASSQTQKCYEQYF | TGTGCCAGCAGTCAAACCCAGAAGTGCTACGAGCAGTACTTC
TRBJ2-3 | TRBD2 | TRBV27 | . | CASSSSGESTDTQYF | TGTGCCAGCAGTTCGAGCGGGGAGAGCACAGATACGCAGTATTTT
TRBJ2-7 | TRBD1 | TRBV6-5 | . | CASSYPTGTGPYEQYF | TGTGCCAGCAGTTACCCGACCGGGACAGGCCCCTACGAGCAGTACTTC
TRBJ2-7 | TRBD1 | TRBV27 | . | CASSFGQVGYEQYF | TGTGCCAGCAGTTTTGGACAGGTAGGGTACGAGCAGTACTTC
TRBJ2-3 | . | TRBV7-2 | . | CASTPRRGTDTQYF | TGTGCCAGCACCCCCAGGCGTGGCACAGATACGCAGTATTTT
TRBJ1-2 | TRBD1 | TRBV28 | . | CASSRTGVGDGYTF | TGTGCCAGCAGTCGAACAGGGGTAGGCGATGGCTACACCTTC
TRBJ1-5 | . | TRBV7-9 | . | CASSSNTGYGNQPQHF | TGTGCCAGCAGCTCAAACACAGGGTACGGCAATCAGCCCCAGCATTTT
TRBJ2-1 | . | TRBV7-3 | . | CASSLGRAPNEQFF | TGTGCCAGCAGCTTAGGGCGGGCCCCCAATGAGCAGTTCTTC
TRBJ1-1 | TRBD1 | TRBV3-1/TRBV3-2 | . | CASSPFTGVNTEAFF | TGTGCCAGCAGCCCATTCACAGGGGTGAACACTGAAGCTTTCTTT
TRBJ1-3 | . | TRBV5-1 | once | CASTLLPVSSGNTIYF | TGCGCCAGCACTTTATTACCCGTTAGCTCTGGAAACACCATATATTTT
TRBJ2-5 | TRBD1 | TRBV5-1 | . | CASSSPPGQGLETQYF | TGCGCCAGCAGCTCCCCGCCGGGACAGGGACTTGAGACCCAGTACTTC
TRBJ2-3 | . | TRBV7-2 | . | CASSFNAGGTDTQYF | TGTGCCAGCAGCTTTAACGCGGGTGGCACAGATACGCAGTATTTT
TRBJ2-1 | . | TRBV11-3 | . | CASSLWPSIDNEQFF | TGTGCCAGCAGCTTATGGCCTAGCATAGACAATGAGCAGTTCTTC
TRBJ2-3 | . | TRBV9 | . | CASSFSFTDTQYF | TGTGCCAGCAGCTTTAGTTTCACAGATACGCAGTATTTT
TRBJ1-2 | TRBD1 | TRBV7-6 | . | CASSLAGRGRGYTF | TGTGCCAGCAGCTTAGCCGGCAGGGGGCGAGGCTACACCTTC
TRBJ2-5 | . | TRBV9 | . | CASSPGSQETQYF | TGTGCCAGCAGCCCAGGTTCCCAAGAGACCCAGTACTTC
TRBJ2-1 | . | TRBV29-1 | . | CSVERQYNEQFF | TGCAGCGTTGAAAGACAGTACAATGAGCAGTTCTTC
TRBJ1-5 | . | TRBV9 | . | CASSATGNQPQHF | TGTGCCAGCAGCGCCACGGGCAATCAGCCCCAGCATTTT
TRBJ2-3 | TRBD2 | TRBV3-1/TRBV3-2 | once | CASSLTGLAGGQSDTQYF | TGTGCCAGCAGCTTAACAGGACTAGCGGGGGGGCAATCAGATACGCAGTATTTT
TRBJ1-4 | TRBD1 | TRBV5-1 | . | CASSLGGTALNEKLFF | TGCGCCAGCAGCTTGGGTGGGACAGCCCTTAATGAAAAACTGTTTTTT
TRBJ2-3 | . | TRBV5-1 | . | CASSSERSTDTQYF | TGCGCCAGCAGCTCCGAGAGGAGCACAGATACGCAGTATTTT
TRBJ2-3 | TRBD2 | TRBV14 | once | CASSLSGASTDTQYF | TGTGCCAGCAGCCTTAGCGGGGCTAGCACAGATACGCAGTATTTT
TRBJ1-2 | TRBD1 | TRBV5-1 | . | CASSTTGGLNYGYTF | TGCGCCAGCAGCACGACAGGGGGCCTCAACTATGGCTACACCTTC
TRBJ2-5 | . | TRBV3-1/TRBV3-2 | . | CASSLDLTRKETQYF | TGTGCCAGCAGCCTTGATCTGACTCGAAAAGAGACCCAGTACTTC
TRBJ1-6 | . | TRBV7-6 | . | CASSPGEGYNSPLHF | TGTGCCAGCAGCCCTGGGGAGGGGTATAATTCACCCCTCCACTTT
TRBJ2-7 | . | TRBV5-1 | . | CASSVSGIREQYF | TGCGCCAGCAGCGTCTCAGGGATCCGCGAGCAGTACTTC